These 20 T cell receptor beta chains came from one sample sequenced in a study of T-cell memory formation after mild COVID-19. TCRdb itself ran the 5' RACE reads through MiXCR, one entry per CDR3 protein. The data show 250,000 to 350,000 distinct CDR3 sequences, around 15% seen once. The material sequenced was PBMCs or a T cell subset sorted from them (not recorded which). These receptors were collected from a man between 18 and 35 years old who had mild COVID-19 (a few samples of this study predate the infection). Cell type and time point are not known.

A few counts support this clonotype. The gene calls are TRBV7-3 and TRBJ2-6; D uncertain. The CDR3 runs to 15 residues. V lost 5 bases and J 2 bases, leaving 10 bases between the germline ends. Per the germline V gene, CDR1 is SGHTA and CDR2 is FQGTGA. As DNA, the CDR3 is TGTGCCAGCAGCCTCCCTCAAGCTGGGGCCAACGTCCTGACTTTC. It encodes CASSLPQAGANVLTF.

This clonotype was counted only a few times. The chain is built from TRBV7-9 and TRBJ2-2; D remains unclear. V was shortened by 5 bases and J by 0 bases, with 10 bases between the two germline ends. CDR3 length: 15 residues. The germline V gene encodes CDR1 SEHNR and CDR2 FQNEAQ (reference sequence). The CDR3 sequence: CASSATLSNTGELFF. CDR3 bases: TGTGCCAGCAGCGCCACACTGTCGAACACCGGGGAGCTGTTTTTT.

V and J are TRBV6-2 or TRBV6-3 and TRBJ2-2; D ambiguous. Germline lookup yields CDR1 MNHEY and CDR2 SVGEGT. This CDR3 region has 14 residues. Trimming cost V 7 bases and J 1 base, with 10 bases left between them. The DNA for the CDR3 is TGTGCCAGCACGAAGACGGAGAACACCGGGGAGCTGTTTTTT. It specifies CASTKTENTGELFF.

This clonotype has more than one count but fewer than ten. The gene calls are TRBV7-9 and TRBJ2-3; 9 nucleotides align to TRBD2. The CDR3 is made up of 16 amino acids. With V trimmed by 4 bases and J by 2 bases, 7 bases remained unmatched. Germline V gene data show CDR1 as SEHNR and CDR2 as FQNEAQ (reference sequence). CDR3 bases: TGTGCCAGCAGCTCCGCGGGGGGGGGCCCCACAGATACGCAGTATTTT. It specifies CASSSAGGGPTDTQYF.

This clonotype was observed a handful of times. This chain uses TRBV20-1 with TRBJ1-2; 12 bases fit TRBD1. Trimming cost V 2 bases and J 7 bases; bases outside gene matches: 5. Germline CDR1 and CDR2: DFQATT and SNEGSKA (reference sequence). This CDR3 is built from 14 residues. Written as DNA, the CDR3 is TGCAGTGCTAGAAAGGGGACAGGGGGCCTTGGCTACACCTTC. Protein product: CSARKGTGGLGYTF.

The gene calls are TRBV4-3 and TRBJ2-3; TRBD1 matches 9 bases. Trimming took 4 bases from V and 6 from J; bases not matched to a gene: 14. This CDR3 has 17 residues. Germline assignment: CDR1 LGHNA and CDR2 YSLEER. The CDR3 DNA is TGCGCCAGCAGCCTTCTTCCGGGACAGGGACTTGACGATACGCAGTATTTT. Its translation is CASSLLPGQGLDDTQYF.

This clonotype showed up many times. The chain combines TRBV29-1 with TRBJ2-1, with 8 bases that match TRBD1. V lost 8 bases and J lost 5; bases outside the gene matches: 2. The CDR3 length is 11 residues. Germline CDR1 and CDR2: SQVTM and ANQGSEA. CDR3: CSTGQDNEQFF. The CDR3 bases are TGCAGCACGGGACAGGACAATGAGCAGTTCTTC.

The J gene is TRBJ2-4, the V gene TRBV6-5, with 11 bases matching TRBD1. J was trimmed by 0 bases and V by 5 bases; bases with no gene match: 9. Germline lookup yields CDR1 MNHEY and CDR2 SVGAGI. The CDR3 totals 18 residues. The CDR3 nucleotides are TGTGCCAGCAGTCCCCAAGGGACAGGGGGGGGAGCCAAAAACATTCAGTACTTC. Its protein product is CASSPQGTGGGAKNIQYF.

This clonotype was counted only a few times. This rearrangement joins TRBV7-6 to TRBJ2-2, with D perhaps matching TRBD2 (5 bases). Germline V lookup: CDR1 SGHVS, CDR2 FNYEAQ. The CDR3 runs 15 residues. The V and J ends lost 3 bases and 0 bases respectively, with 8 bases between them. As DNA, the CDR3 is TGTGCCAGCAGCTTCGGGGAGCCGAACACCGGGGAGCTGTTTTTT. Translated: CASSFGEPNTGELFF.

This clonotype was seen only a few times. The chain uses TRBV6-5 and TRBJ1-2, with 7 bases aligning to TRBD1. Germline V lookup: CDR1 MNHEY, CDR2 SVGAGI. The CDR3 length is 13 residues. The junction had 5 bases not matched to a gene; V was cut back by 6 bases and J by 4 bases. Written as DNA, the CDR3 is TGTGCCAGCAGCCAAGGACAGGTCTATGGCTACACCTTC. It codes for CASSQGQVYGYTF.

The chain links TRBV7-9 to TRBJ1-2, with D tentatively TRBD1 (5 bases). Germline CDR1 reads SEHNR; CDR2 reads FQNEAQ (reference sequence). This CDR3 contains 16 residues. V was cut by 5 bases and J by 6 bases, with 22 bases left in between. The CDR3 loop is CASSLDWGLGGDGYTF. CDR3 sequence (DNA): TGTGCCAGCAGCCTCGATTGGGGCCTCGGAGGGGATGGCTACACCTTC.

The chain is built from TRBV7-9 and TRBJ1-1; 8 bases fit TRBD1. Germline V gene data show CDR1 as SEHNR and CDR2 as FQNEAQ (reference sequence). Unmatched junction bases numbered 9, after V lost 5 bases and J lost 1 base. This CDR3 is 16 amino acids long. The CDR3 nucleotides are TGTGCCAGCAGCGCCGGGTCCGGGACAGGGAACACTGAAGCTTTCTTT. Translating gives CASSAGSGTGNTEAFF.

This clonotype was observed a few times. The chain joins TRBV12-3 or TRBV12-4 to TRBJ1-1, with D possibly TRBD1 on 6 matching bases. V was shortened by 7 bases and J by 4 bases, with 16 bases between the two germline ends. This CDR3 has 14 amino acids. This CDR3 reads CASIGGALGTEAFF. DNA of the CDR3: TGTGCCAGCATTGGGGGGGCGTTAGGCACTGAAGCTTTCTTT.

This clonotype has more than one count but fewer than ten. The chain joins TRBV2 to TRBJ2-5; 11 nucleotides agree with TRBD2. Germline CDR1 is SNHLY and CDR2 is FYNNEI. V trimming: 7 bases; J trimming: 5 bases; junction bases outside the gene matches: 9. The CDR3 is 15 amino acids. DNA for the CDR3: TGTGCCAGCACCCAAACTAGCGGGGGTGGGGAGACCCAGTACTTC. Amino acid sequence: CASTQTSGGGETQYF.

This clonotype was seen a handful of times. The rearrangement joins TRBV29-1 to TRBJ1-2; D unresolved. This CDR3 region has 11 residues. Trimming took 6 bases from V and 4 from J, leaving 9 bases between them. CDR1 is SQVTM, CDR2 ANQGSEA, per germline. CDR3 sequence: CSVTRGYGYTF. The DNA of the CDR3 is TGCAGCGTCACCCGTGGCTATGGCTACACCTTC.

This clonotype was seen only a few times. The rearrangement joins TRBV30 to TRBJ2-3, with D unclear. V was cut by 2 bases and J by 4 bases, with 4 bases left in between. The CDR3 is made up of 11 amino acids. Germline V CDR1 and CDR2: GTSNPN, SVGIG (reference sequence). The CDR3 loop is CAWSPADTQYF. As DNA, the CDR3 is TGTGCCTGGAGTCCCGCAGATACGCAGTATTTT.

This clonotype appeared a few times. The chain has TRBV4-1 and TRBJ1-4; TRBD1 matches at 7 bases. With 3 bases clipped from V and 14 bases from J, the junction kept 6 bases outside the gene matches. Per germline, CDR1 MGHRA and CDR2 YSYEKL. The CDR3 runs 12 residues. The DNA for the CDR3 is TGCGCCAGCAGCCATCCGCAGGACAGGCTGTTTTTT. Translating it yields CASSHPQDRLFF.

This clonotype has more than one count but fewer than ten. This chain connects TRBV25-1 to TRBJ2-1, with 9 bases matching TRBD2. The CDR3 loop spans 15 amino acids. Per the germline V gene, CDR1 is MGHDK and CDR2 is SYGVNS. The trim removed 6 bases at V and 4 bases at J, leaving 7 bases unmatched. CDR3 nucleotide sequence: TGTGCCAGCAGAGAAGCGGGGGGTTGGTACAATGAGCAGTTCTTC. This sequence encodes CASREAGGWYNEQFF.

The chain uses TRBV5-5 and TRBJ1-2, with D perhaps matching TRBD1 (5 bases). Looked up from germline, CDR1 is SGHKS and CDR2 is YYEKEE (reference sequence). The V and J ends lost 4 bases and 4 bases respectively, with 14 bases between them. The CDR3 runs to 14 residues. Here the CDR3 DNA reads TGTGCCAGCAGCCCGGCGGGGGGAAGCTATGGCTACACCTTC. Its protein is CASSPAGGSYGYTF.

The chain links TRBV7-2 to TRBJ1-5, with D perhaps TRBD1 (6 bases). The V end was cut by 2 bases, the J end by 2 bases, with 16 bases between. Germline V CDR1 and CDR2: SGHTA, FQGNSA. There are 17 residues in the CDR3. The CDR3 sequence: CASSLYGRGLGNQPQHF. The CDR3 coding sequence is TGTGCCAGCAGCTTATATGGTCGGGGGCTAGGCAATCAGCCCCAGCATTTT.